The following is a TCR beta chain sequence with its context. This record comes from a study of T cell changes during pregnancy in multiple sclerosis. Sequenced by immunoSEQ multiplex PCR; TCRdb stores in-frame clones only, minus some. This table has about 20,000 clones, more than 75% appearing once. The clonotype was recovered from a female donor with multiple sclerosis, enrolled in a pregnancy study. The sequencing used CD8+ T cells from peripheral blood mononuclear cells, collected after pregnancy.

In nucleotides, the CDR3 is TGTGCCAGTAGTACCTACTCGGACAGGGGGCCCCACGAGCAGTACTTC. Protein sequence: CASSTYSDRGPHEQYF. The J gene is TRBJ2-7, the V gene TRBV19, with TRBD1 identical over 11 bases. V lost 4 bases and J lost 5; bases outside the gene matches: 10. In germline, CDR1 is LNHDA, CDR2 SQIVND (reference sequence). CDR3 length equals 16 residues.